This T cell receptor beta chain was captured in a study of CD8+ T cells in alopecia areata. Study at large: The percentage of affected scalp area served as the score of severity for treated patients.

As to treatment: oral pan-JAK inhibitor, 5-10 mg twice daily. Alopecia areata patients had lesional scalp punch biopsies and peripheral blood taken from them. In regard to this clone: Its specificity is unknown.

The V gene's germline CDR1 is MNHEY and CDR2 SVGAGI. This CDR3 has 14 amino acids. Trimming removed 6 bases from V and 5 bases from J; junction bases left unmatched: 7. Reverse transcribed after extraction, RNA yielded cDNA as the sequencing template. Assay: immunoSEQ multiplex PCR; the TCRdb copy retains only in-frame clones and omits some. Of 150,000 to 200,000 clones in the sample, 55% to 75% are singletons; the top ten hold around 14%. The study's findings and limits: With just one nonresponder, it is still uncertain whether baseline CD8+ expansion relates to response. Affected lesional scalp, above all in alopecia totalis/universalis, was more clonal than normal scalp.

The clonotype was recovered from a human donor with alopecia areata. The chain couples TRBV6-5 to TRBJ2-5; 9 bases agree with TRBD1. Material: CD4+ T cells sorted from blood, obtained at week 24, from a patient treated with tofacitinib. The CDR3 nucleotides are TGTGCCAGCAGCCGGACAGGGGAGCGGGAGACCCAGTACTTC. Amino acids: CASSRTGERETQYF.